Listed below are T cell receptor beta chains from one sample, sequenced in a study of T cell repertoires in cytomegalovirus infection. One entry per CDR3 protein results from TCRdb running MiXCR on the reads. This sample yields 150,000 to 200,000 distinct CDR3 sequences, of which about a tenth are seen a single time; about 4.6% belongs to the top ten. The sequencing sample was made of PBMCs. The origin of the receptors is a human donor in good health (CMV status not recorded). Some clones in this sample may be carry-over from other donors' samples. The CDR3 runs from the conserved cysteine through the conserved F or W. Fields, in order: V gene, D gene, clone size, J gene, CDR3 protein, CDR3 DNA. A D gene is named only where the DNA matches it firmly. Expanded clones are given a class, and other clones once, few, many or no size at all.

TRBV12-3/TRBV12-4,.,many,TRBJ2-3,CASSQASTDTQYF,TGTGCCAGCAGTCAAGCTAGCACAGATACGCAGTATTTT
TRBV28,.,many,TRBJ1-4,CASSWDRAKNEKLFF,TGTGCCAGCAGTTGGGACCGAGCGAAGAATGAAAAACTGTTTTTT
TRBV24-1,TRBD2,.,TRBJ2-1,CATSDTLKRGGRGNEQFF,TGTGCCACCAGTGATACCCTAAAGCGGGGGGGTAGAGGCAATGAGCAGTTCTTC
TRBV20-1,.,many,TRBJ1-2,CSVWPQGSYGYTF,TGCAGTGTTTGGCCCCAGGGGAGCTATGGCTACACCTTC
TRBV3-1,TRBD1,.,TRBJ1-4,CASSQGPTGNEKLFF,TGTGCCAGCAGCCAAGGACCGACAGGGAACGAAAAACTGTTTTTT
TRBV20-1,.,few,TRBJ2-3,CSAPAVDTQYF,TGCAGTGCTCCGGCGGTGGATACGCAGTATTTT
TRBV7-8,.,many,TRBJ1-3,CASSLDAGNTIYF,TGTGCCAGCAGCTTGGATGCCGGAAACACCATATATTTT
TRBV15,.,.,TRBJ2-3,CATSRAGAYTQYF,TGTGCCACCAGCAGAGCAGGCGCTTATACGCAGTATTTT
TRBV11-2,.,many,TRBJ1-2,CASSVRDYGYTF,TGTGCCAGCAGCGTCCGGGACTATGGCTACACCTTC
TRBV5-6,TRBD2,few,TRBJ2-1,CASSLLRELGRNEQFF,TGTGCCAGCAGCCTCCTGCGGGAGTTAGGGAGGAATGAGCAGTTCTTC
TRBV2,.,.,TRBJ2-3,CASSEALSGGTDTQYF,TGTGCCAGCAGTGAAGCGTTGTCGGGGGGCACAGATACGCAGTATTTT
TRBV20-1,TRBD1,many,TRBJ2-3,CSARAMDQGDTDTQYF,TGCAGTGCTAGAGCTATGGACCAGGGGGATACGGATACGCAGTATTTT
TRBV7-8,.,many,TRBJ2-3,CASSARQGAGTSFPDTQYF,TGTGCCAGCAGCGCCAGACAGGGGGCTGGGACTAGCTTCCCAGATACGCAGTATTTT
TRBV12-3/TRBV12-4,TRBD1,many,TRBJ1-3,CASRTPVGQLGGNTIYF,TGTGCCAGCAGGACTCCCGTGGGACAGTTGGGAGGAAACACCATATATTTT
TRBV30,.,.,TRBJ1-5,CAWSVPQHQPQHF,TGTGCCTGGAGTGTACCCCAGCATCAGCCCCAGCATTTT
TRBV19,.,.,TRBJ2-3,CASSILSRVGTDTQYF,TGTGCCAGTAGTATCCTCTCGCGGGTCGGCACAGATACGCAGTATTTT
TRBV7-3,.,many,TRBJ2-1,CASSFRGNEQFF,TGTGCCAGCAGCTTTCGCGGCAATGAGCAGTTCTTC
TRBV11-2,.,many,TRBJ2-3,CASSLGSAGSTDTQYF,TGTGCCAGCAGCTTAGGGTCCGCGGGATCTACAGATACGCAGTATTTT
TRBV11-3,TRBD1,.,TRBJ2-1,CASSNRTGRPYNEQFF,TGTGCCAGCAGCAACCGGACAGGGCGGCCCTACAATGAGCAGTTCTTC
TRBV7-3,.,many,TRBJ2-5,CASSASGLQQETQYF,TGTGCCAGCAGCGCCTCGGGACTTCAGCAAGAGACCCAGTACTTC
TRBV7-6,TRBD1,.,TRBJ2-1,CASSEGQGPEQFF,TGTGCCAGCAGCGAGGGACAGGGGCCTGAGCAGTTCTTC
TRBV7-2,.,many,TRBJ2-7,CASSLRGTYEQYF,TGTGCCAGCAGCTTGCGGGGCACCTACGAGCAGTACTTC
TRBV19,TRBD1,many,TRBJ1-4,CASGDRGGEKLFF,TGTGCCAGTGGGGACAGGGGCGGAGAAAAACTGTTTTTT
TRBV6-2/TRBV6-3,TRBD1,.,TRBJ2-1,CASFPGTGKNEQFF,TGTGCCAGCTTTCCCGGGACAGGGAAGAATGAGCAGTTCTTC
TRBV28,.,.,TRBJ1-6,CASSLSRENSPLHF,TGTGCCAGCAGTTTATCCAGGGAGAATTCACCCCTCCACTTT
TRBV5-1,TRBD1,.,TRBJ2-7,CASSVQQGFSYEQYF,TGCGCCAGCAGCGTCCAACAGGGGTTCTCCTACGAGCAGTACTTC